The 6 T cell receptor beta chains below come from one sample, sequenced in a study of blood T cells in healthy people across ages. Through a sample-barcoded 5' primer and a J-beta primer mix, a second PCR was run for 7 to 11 cycles. TCRdb processed the 5' RACE reads anew with MiXCR; each CDR3 protein has one entry. The sample holds over 1,300,000 distinct CDR3 sequences; roughly 59% are singletons and the top ten take more than 6%. What was sequenced was blood. The receptor set was obtained from a man aged 18 to 29 in good health.

In this sample, this clonotype turned up a few times. This chain joins TRBV7-2 and TRBJ1-2, with TRBD1 identical over 7 bases. Germline lookup yields CDR1 SGHTA and CDR2 FQGNSA. Trimming cost V 5 bases and J 8 bases; bases outside gene matches: 14. The CDR3 contains 15 residues. CDR3 loop: CASSPPPTGVWGYTF. For the CDR3, the DNA is TGTGCCAGCAGCCCACCTCCAACAGGGGTTTGGGGCTACACCTTC.

The chain combines TRBV4-2 with TRBJ2-5; 9 bases map to TRBD1. V was clipped by 1 base and J by 4 bases; unmatched bases: 7. Germline V gene sequence: CDR1 LGHNA, CDR2 YNFKEQ. The CDR3 is 16 amino acids. This chain's CDR3 is CASSQVRTGVGETQYF. The CDR3 bases are TGTGCCAGCAGCCAAGTTCGGACAGGGGTAGGAGAGACCCAGTACTTC.

The chain employs TRBV6-5 and TRBJ2-3, with a possible D match to TRBD1 (6 bases). V was trimmed by 6 bases and J by 5 bases, leaving 15 bases between them. CDR3 length equals 14 residues. CDR1 is MNHEY and CDR2 is SVGAGI in the germline V gene. CDR3 in DNA: TGTGCCAGCAGGCGGCAGGGGTTTGGAGATACGCAGTATTTT. The encoded protein is CASRRQGFGDTQYF.

Only one count was recorded for this clonotype. The chain recombines TRBV5-1 with TRBJ2-1; 9 bases are a match to TRBD2. Germline loops: CDR1 SGHRS, CDR2 YFSETQ. V shed 4 bases and J 2 bases; nucleotides not matched to a gene: 13. This CDR3 comprises 18 residues. CDR3 loop: CASSIRRREGLTYNEQFF. The CDR3 DNA reads TGCGCCAGCAGCATAAGACGGCGGGAGGGCCTTACCTACAATGAGCAGTTCTTC.

This clonotype was found a few times. The rearrangement uses TRBV13 and TRBJ2-3; 9 bases fit TRBD2. CDR1 is PRHDT, CDR2 FYEKMQ, per germline (reference sequence). V lost 1 base, J lost 5 bases, and 4 bases stayed unmatched. This CDR3 spans 15 amino acids. CDR3 region: CASSLVLAGVDTQYF. The CDR3 DNA reads TGTGCCAGCAGCTTAGTGTTAGCGGGAGTAGATACGCAGTATTTT.

The table lists this clonotype with a few counts. This chain joins TRBV4-3 and TRBJ2-7; unclear D gene. The V end was cut by 0 bases, the J end by 3 bases, with 12 bases between. Germline V gives CDR1 LGHNA, CDR2 YSLEER. The CDR3 spans 15 residues. In DNA form, the CDR3 reads TGCGCCAGCAGCCAAGATCATTTGCAGGTCTACGAGCAGTACTTC. Translated: CASSQDHLQVYEQYF.